The sequence of this TCR beta chain was determined in a study of vaccination effects on CD4 cells after COVID-19. About the study: Two doses of BNT162b2 or mRNA-1273 vaccine were administered to participants.

The method was immunoSEQ multiplex PCR; TCRdb's version includes in-frame clones alone and lacks a portion of them. Of some 68,000 clones in the sample, roughly 80% were seen once. As regards this clone: Its antigen remains unidentified.

Before sequencing took place, the ViraFEST assay used viral peptide pools to expand antigen-specific CD4+ T cells. A 10-day culture period preceded the isolation of CD4+ T cells. Nucleocapsid antibody tests were negative, and the vaccine recipients had no prior SARS-CoV-2 infection. Some 2 million PBMC were seeded per well and grown in the presence of roughly 11 IU/ml IL-2 and 10 ug/ml peptides. IL-2 medium took the place of half the medium on both days 3 and 7. From germline, CDR1 is MGHRA and CDR2 YSYEKL. Between the trimmed V and J ends, which lost 1 base and 0 bases, there was a span of 8 bases. The CDR3 totals 15 residues.

This TCR derives from a human donor who received a COVID-19 vaccine. The chain has TRBV4-1 and TRBJ2-3, with D possibly TRBD1 on 6 matching bases. Material: CD4+ T cells from PBMCs cultured with SARS-CoV-2 spike peptides, obtained before COVID-19 vaccination. The CDR3 protein is CASSQVGASTDTQYF. CDR3 nucleotide sequence: TGCGCCAGCAGCCAAGTGGGGGCTAGCACAGATACGCAGTATTTT.